What follows are 8 T cell receptor beta chains derived from one specimen sequenced in a study of T cell responses to AZD1222 COVID-19 vaccine. Only in-frame clones appear in the TCRdb table, and some are missing; sequencing was by immunoSEQ multiplex PCR. This table holds more than 85,000 clones, 85% to 95% found once. This sample comprised peripheral blood, obtained on day 0 of AZD1222 vaccination. All receptors derive from an adult in good health.

V usage is TRBV5-3 and J usage is TRBJ1-6; D is unclear. TRBV5-3 is treated as an ORF (open reading frame) with a function not yet certain. Trimming took 4 bases from V and 6 from J, leaving 14 bases between them. CDR3 length: 15 amino acids. CDR3 sequence (DNA): TGTGCCAGAAGCCCCCGAGCTGGAGCTAATTCACCCCTCCACTTT. Translation: CARSPRAGANSPLHF.

This chain links TRBV28 with TRBJ2-5, with no clear D. V was trimmed by 3 bases and J by 6 bases, leaving 17 bases between them. CDR3 length equals 15 residues. Germline CDR1 MDHEN, CDR2 SYDVKM. CDR3 residues: CASSLGTEPIKTQYF. CDR3 sequence (DNA): TGTGCCAGCAGTTTGGGAACGGAACCGATAAAGACCCAGTACTTC.

The rearrangement joins TRBV30 to TRBJ1-2, with D unclear. Germline CDR1 is GTSNPN and CDR2 is SVGIG (reference sequence). The CDR3 is 12 residues long. The germline V and J ends were trimmed by 0 bases and 2 bases, with 4 bases remaining between them. Written as DNA, the CDR3 is TGTGCCTGGAGTGTCCGGAACTATGGCTACACCTTC. It yields the protein CAWSVRNYGYTF. Complete variable domain (other parts from reference TRBV30 and TRBJ1-2): SQTIHQWPATLVQPVGSPLSLECTVEGTSNPNLYWYRQAAGRGLQLLFYSVGIGQISSEVPQNLSASRPQDRQFILSSKKLLLSDSGFYLCAWSVRNYGYTFGSGTRLTVV.

This chain links TRBV7-9 with TRBJ1-6; D gene uncertain. The length of the CDR3 is 14 residues. The V gene's germline CDR1 is SEHNR and CDR2 FQNEAQ (reference sequence). Trimming took off 3 bases at V and 5 bases at J, with 8 bases between the two ends. CDR3 protein: CASSLGSDNSPLHF. CDR3 DNA: TGTGCCAGCAGCTTGGGGTCGGATAATTCACCCCTCCACTTT.

The CDR3 nucleotides are TGTGCCAGCAGCCCTGACAGGGGAGAGTATGGCTACACCTTC. Encoded protein: CASSPDRGEYGYTF. This chain joins TRBV11-1 and TRBJ1-2; 8 bases line up with TRBD1. The CDR3 has 14 amino acids. Germline-derived CDR1 and CDR2 are SGHAT and FQDESV (reference sequence). Trimming cost V 5 bases and J 5 bases; bases outside gene matches: 7.

The V and J genes are TRBV7-9 and TRBJ1-5; no clear D gene. Looked up from germline, CDR1 is SEHNR and CDR2 is FQNEAQ (reference sequence). The CDR3 has 15 amino acids. V gave up 5 bases and J gave up 8 bases, with 19 bases separating them. CDR3 DNA sequence: TGTGCCAGCAGCAGAAATTTGGGAGAGAAGGAGCCCCAGCATTTT. Its translation: CASSRNLGEKEPQHF.

V gene TRBV29-1 combines with J gene TRBJ1-4; tentatively, D is TRBD1 (5 bases). CDR1 is SQVTM and CDR2 is ANQGSEA in the germline V gene. The CDR3 covers 11 residues. V was trimmed by 5 bases and J by 7 bases, leaving 8 bases between them. The CDR3 nucleotides read TGCAGCGTTTTGAGGGGTGAAAAACTGTTTTTT. Translated, it gives CSVLRGEKLFF.

The rearrangement uses TRBV7-9 and TRBJ1-1; D remains ambiguous. The length of the CDR3 is 11 residues. V was pared by 5 bases and J by 6 bases, with 7 bases between. Germline V CDR1 and CDR2: SEHNR, FQNEAQ (reference sequence). CDR3 region: CASSPSSEAFF. The CDR3, as DNA: TGTGCCAGCAGCCCCAGCTCTGAAGCTTTCTTT.